This entry features one T cell receptor beta chain sequence. These data belong to a study of glioma-infiltrating T cells after dendritic cell vaccination. Study-wide background: At biweekly intervals, patients got three intradermal dendritic cell vaccine injections.

TCRdb's copy holds only in-frame clones and misses some; the assay was immunoSEQ multiplex PCR. The sample carries 85,000 to 95,000 clones, approximately 90% recorded once. Patients had residual fresh-frozen tumor tissue and more than two years of survival data. The CDR3 runs to 14 residues. With V trimmed by 5 bases and J by 3 bases, 2 bases remained unmatched. Germline V CDR1 and CDR2: MNHEY, SMNVEV (reference sequence). The receptor was derived from a human donor with glioblastoma. The chain couples TRBV27 to TRBJ2-5, with 11 bases fitting TRBD2. The sequencing used blood, collected before dendritic cell vaccination. CDR3 amino acids: CASSPGLAEETQYF. The CDR3, as DNA: TGTGCCAGCAGTCCGGGACTAGCGGAAGAGACCCAGTACTTC.